This TCR beta chain stems from a study of tumor-infiltrating lymphocytes in primary liver carcinoma. The wider study: These were node-negative, non-metastatic T1-T3 tumors of about 4.2 to 11 cm. Overall study findings and caveats: In tumor-adjacent and tumor-blood pairs, overlap was lower than in tumor region pairs.

Taking 20-30 mg of unsorted bulk tissue, the authors co-extracted RNA and DNA. Regarding this clonotype: Its antigen is not known.

Synthesis of TCR beta cDNA was carried out from around 500 ng total RNA with a constant-region primer. Researchers made the TCR beta libraries by running three nested multiplex PCR rounds with slightly modified ARM-PCR. Amplification in the first two PCR rounds was performed using TRBV1-TRBV30 forward primers and a C-beta reverse primer for roughly 10 cycles each. MiXCR, run by TCRdb on the multiplex PCR reads, gives a single entry per CDR3 protein. Among about 78,000 distinct CDR3 sequences listed, about 72% were seen once. CDR3 size: 15 residues. V was clipped by 6 bases and J by 11 bases; unmatched bases: 14. The V gene's germline CDR1 is SGHDN and CDR2 FVKESK.

Sample: liver tumor tissue from sampling region 4. Documented subset: tumor region T4, right-lateral pole. V usage is TRBV14 and J usage is TRBJ2-1; 9 bases match TRBD2. The sequence derives from a man aged 40-49 years with primary liver carcinoma and hepatitis B virus infection. This CDR3 reads CASSAVAGAYNKQFF. The CDR3 nucleotides are TGTGCCAGCAGTGCCGTAGCGGGAGCCTACAACAAGCAGTTCTTC.